The entry below describes one T cell receptor beta chain. Its antigen is unknown. V was cut by 4 bases and J by 1 base, with 15 bases left in between. The CDR3 runs 17 residues. Germline assignment: CDR1 SGHRS and CDR2 YFSETQ. These data belong to a study of CD8 T cells in Susac syndrome. Overall study results and limits: The authors acknowledged that their TCR sequencing and HLA analysis involved a relatively small number of individuals.

Reverse transcription of about 0.5 to 1 ug RNA used random hexamers. A single record per CDR3 protein comes from TCRdb applying MiXCR to the immunoSEQ multiplex PCR reads. The repertoire holds a few hundred thousand distinct CDR3 sequences, with 95% as singletons. Control patients had untreated stable or active relapsing-remitting multiple sclerosis by revised McDonald criteria. The chain combines TRBV5-1 with TRBJ2-6; D might be TRBD1 or TRBD2, each matching 6 bases. The TCR was taken from a human donor with multiple sclerosis. Sequenced: CD4+ T cells from PBMCs. The CDR3 is CASSRGPPPSGANVLTF. Here the CDR3 DNA reads TGCGCCAGCAGCCGGGGGCCGCCTCCTTCTGGGGCCAACGTCCTGACTTTC.